This T cell receptor (beta chain) is drawn from a study of response to subunit inactivated influenza vaccine. The CDR3 spans 12 residues. CDR1 and CDR2 (germline): SNHLY, FYNNEI. The V gene lost 7 bases and the J gene lost 3 bases, with 10 bases spanning the gap. Using its own MiXCR run on the RT-PCR reads, TCRdb lists one record per CDR3 protein. The table shows 450,000 to 700,000 distinct CDR3 sequences, with about 15% occurring only once. The sequence was collected from a man aged 50 or older who received an inactivated influenza vaccine. The V call is TRBV2, the J call TRBJ2-7; D gene unclear. This specimen was PBMCs from blood, taken 11 to 12 days after vaccination. The chain's CDR3 is CASTRTNYEQYF. In DNA form, the CDR3 reads TGTGCCAGCACCAGAACTAACTACGAGCAGTACTTC.